This TCR beta chain was retrieved from a study of blood T cell repertoires in COVID-19. In the original processing: The authors estimated nucleated cell counts from reference gene primer amplification. The data were produced by immunoSEQ multiplex PCR, yet TCRdb's version contains in-frame clones alone and is incomplete. Clone size and the V and J calls come from that table; the DNA yielded D and trimming. The repertoire includes 200,000 to 300,000 clones, approximately 91% of them detected once, and around 0.7% sits in the top ten. The sample consisted of peripheral blood. The TCR originated in a human donor in a cohort sampled during active COVID-19.

The CDR3 coding sequence is TGTGCCAGTAGTATCGGGACAGGGTTGGGCTACACCTTC. Translating gives CASSIGTGLGYTF. This chain connects TRBV19 to TRBJ1-2, with 9 bases lining up with TRBD1. Germline trimming cut 3 bases from V and 8 bases from J; bases unmatched to any gene: 4. The CDR3 contains 13 residues. Germline assignment: CDR1 LNHDA and CDR2 SQIVND (reference sequence).